This T cell receptor (beta chain) originates from a study of OX40 agonist ivuxolimab in advanced cancers. Using immunoSEQ multiplex PCR, the repertoire was profiled, and TCRdb retains in-frame clones only, with some absent. The table shows roughly 60,000 clones, with 86% occurring only once. The source is an adult with an advanced solid tumor such as melanoma, head and neck, liver or kidney cancer. Material: CD4+ or CD8+ T cells sorted from blood, obtained in a trial of the OX40 agonist ivuxolimab.

CDR3 region: CASSLTGQGSGNTIYF. The CDR3 DNA is TGTGCCAGCAGTTTAACGGGACAGGGCTCTGGAAACACCATATATTTT. V is TRBV28 and J is TRBJ1-3, with TRBD1 matching 9 bases. Germline CDR1 is MDHEN and CDR2 is SYDVKM. This CDR3 contains 16 residues. After removal of 2 bases from V and 0 bases from J, the junction contained 2 bases not matched to a gene. The whole variable domain, remainder taken from reference TRBV28 and TRBJ1-3, is DVKVTQSSRYLVKRTGEKVFLECVQDMDHENMFWYRQDPGLGLRLIYFSYDVKMKEKGDIPEGYSVSREKKERFSLILESASTNQTSMYLCASSLTGQGSGNTIYFGEGSWLTVV.